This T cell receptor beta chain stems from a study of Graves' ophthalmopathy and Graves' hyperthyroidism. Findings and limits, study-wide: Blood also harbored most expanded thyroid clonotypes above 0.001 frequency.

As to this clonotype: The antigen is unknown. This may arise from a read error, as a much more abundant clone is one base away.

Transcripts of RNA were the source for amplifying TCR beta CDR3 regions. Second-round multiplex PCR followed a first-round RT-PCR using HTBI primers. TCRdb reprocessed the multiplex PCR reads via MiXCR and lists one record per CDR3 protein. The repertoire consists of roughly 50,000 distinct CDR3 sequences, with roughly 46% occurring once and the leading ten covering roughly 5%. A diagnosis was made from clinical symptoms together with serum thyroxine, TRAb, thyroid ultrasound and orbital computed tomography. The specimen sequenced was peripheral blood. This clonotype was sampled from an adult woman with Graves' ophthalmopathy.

CDR3 sequence (DNA): TGTGCCAGCAGGGGAGTAGATGCGCAGTATTTT. Translating gives CASRGVDAQYF. The chain links TRBV25-1 to TRBJ2-3; D is possibly TRBD2 (5 bases). Germline V gene sequence: CDR1 MGHDK, CDR2 SYGVNS. This CDR3 is 11 amino acids long.